In this sample, the clone carrying this T cell receptor (beta chain) turned up many times. Antigen specificity is unknown. This sample was included in a study of T-cell memory formation after mild COVID-19. Study-level findings and limits: Nothing showed for sure that second-wave clones peaking on day 37 were SARS-CoV-2 specific. Among contracting clones, CD4+ were mainly CM/EM and CD8+ enriched in EMRA.

Sample barcodes and UMIs were carried by the TCR alpha and TCR beta cDNA libraries that 5'RACE generated with constant-segment primers. TCRdb used MiXCR to reprocess the 5' RACE reads, holding one entry per CDR3 protein. In the table there are 300,000 or so distinct CDR3 sequences, approximately 15% of which are singletons. The CDR3 totals 11 residues. The germline V and J ends were trimmed by 6 bases and 1 base, with 3 bases remaining between them. The sequenced sample was PBMCs or a T cell subset sorted from them (not recorded which). This sequence originates from a young man who had mild COVID-19 (a few samples of this study predate the infection). Cell type and time point are not known. The V gene is TRBV12-3 or TRBV12-4, the J gene TRBJ1-1; D is ambiguous. The CDR3 DNA reads as TGTGCCAGCAGGACGAACACTGAAGCTTTCTTT. It yields the protein CASRTNTEAFF.